A selection of T cell receptor beta chains follows, all from one sample in a study of blood T cell repertoires in COVID-19. Clones were read by immunoSEQ multiplex PCR, and TCRdb kept only the in-frame ones, dropping some. The table has about 210,000 clones, 81% seen once; the top ten hold 8.9%. The sequencing sample was made of PBMCs or T cells enriched from blood (not recorded which). These TCRs come from a woman aged 45-60 years with acute COVID-19. Each CDR3 is given without its conserved first and last residue. Not all rows give a size; the values are once, few, many and, for expanded clones, a class.

clone size: -; J gene: TRBJ1-1; V gene: TRBV11-3; CDR3 protein: ASSWGLGGTEAF
clone size: -; J gene: TRBJ1-5; V gene: TRBV2; CDR3 protein: ASEGGRGQPQH
clone size: -; J gene: TRBJ2-7; V gene: TRBV12-3/TRBV12-4; CDR3 protein: ASSSGGSYEQY
clone size: once; J gene: TRBJ2-1; V gene: TRBV11-3; CDR3 protein: ASSLGLGAGGSYNEQF
clone size: -; J gene: TRBJ1-6; V gene: TRBV6-5; CDR3 protein: ASRSGTGGYALH
clone size: -; J gene: TRBJ2-5; V gene: TRBV6-4; CDR3 protein: ASSRLAGVCETQY
clone size: -; J gene: TRBJ1-1; V gene: TRBV19; CDR3 protein: ASRGQGYTEAF
clone size: once; J gene: TRBJ2-3; V gene: TRBV18; CDR3 protein: ASSPRGTIITDTQY
clone size: few; J gene: TRBJ1-1; V gene: TRBV6-5; CDR3 protein: ASDQVWNTEAF
clone size: -; J gene: TRBJ2-5; V gene: TRBV6-5; CDR3 protein: ASRKRETQY
clone size: few; J gene: TRBJ1-6; V gene: TRBV27; CDR3 protein: ASSTTYNSPLH
clone size: -; J gene: TRBJ1-1; V gene: TRBV7-2; CDR3 protein: ASSLAQATEAF
clone size: -; J gene: TRBJ2-5; V gene: TRBV2; CDR3 protein: ASRDNQETQY
clone size: -; J gene: TRBJ2-1; V gene: TRBV6-6; CDR3 protein: ASKQENIHNEQF
clone size: -; J gene: TRBJ1-3; V gene: TRBV5-1; CDR3 protein: ASRESFSGNTIY
clone size: once; J gene: TRBJ1-3; V gene: TRBV9; CDR3 protein: ASSPRWGDSGNTIY
clone size: -; J gene: TRBJ2-3; V gene: TRBV6-4; CDR3 protein: ASSDLGGADTQY
clone size: -; J gene: TRBJ2-7; V gene: TRBV5-4; CDR3 protein: ASSRDGTHPLPYLGEQY
clone size: -; J gene: TRBJ1-1; V gene: TRBV30; CDR3 protein: AWGSGRFGTEAF
clone size: -; J gene: TRBJ1-2; V gene: TRBV6-2/TRBV6-3; CDR3 protein: ASSYSTGHGYT
clone size: -; J gene: TRBJ2-7; V gene: TRBV5-1; CDR3 protein: ASSSGLETRVSYEQY
clone size: -; J gene: TRBJ2-7; V gene: TRBV7-9; CDR3 protein: ASSFPDSTYEQY
clone size: few; J gene: TRBJ1-1; V gene: TRBV28; CDR3 protein: ASSLTEGGRAF
clone size: -; J gene: TRBJ2-7; V gene: TRBV28; CDR3 protein: ASSTFWTSGRPSYEQY
clone size: -; J gene: TRBJ1-2; V gene: TRBV28; CDR3 protein: ASSSQGRAGYT
clone size: -; J gene: TRBJ2-3; V gene: TRBV19; CDR3 protein: ASSMGPSGDTQY
clone size: once; J gene: TRBJ1-1; V gene: TRBV7-7; CDR3 protein: ASSPAGVTEAF
clone size: -; J gene: TRBJ1-3; V gene: TRBV27; CDR3 protein: ASSFPWGQGARPNTIY
clone size: -; J gene: TRBJ2-7; V gene: TRBV29-1; CDR3 protein: SVTPGQYYEQY
clone size: -; J gene: TRBJ2-3; V gene: TRBV7-2; CDR3 protein: ASSPRGGDTQY
clone size: -; J gene: TRBJ1-2; V gene: TRBV29-1; CDR3 protein: SVAGQHGYT
clone size: few; J gene: TRBJ2-2; V gene: TRBV6-5; CDR3 protein: ASSYAQGVTGELF
clone size: -; J gene: TRBJ1-1; V gene: TRBV4-1; CDR3 protein: ASSQIPGQGSGNTEAF
clone size: -; J gene: TRBJ2-7; V gene: TRBV13; CDR3 protein: ASNHGTSGEQY
clone size: -; J gene: TRBJ1-1; V gene: TRBV6-5; CDR3 protein: ATSRGENTEAF
clone size: once; J gene: TRBJ1-6; V gene: TRBV28; CDR3 protein: ASSTGTGSSNSPLH
clone size: -; J gene: TRBJ1-2; V gene: TRBV24-1; CDR3 protein: ATSDLPGSLEGYT